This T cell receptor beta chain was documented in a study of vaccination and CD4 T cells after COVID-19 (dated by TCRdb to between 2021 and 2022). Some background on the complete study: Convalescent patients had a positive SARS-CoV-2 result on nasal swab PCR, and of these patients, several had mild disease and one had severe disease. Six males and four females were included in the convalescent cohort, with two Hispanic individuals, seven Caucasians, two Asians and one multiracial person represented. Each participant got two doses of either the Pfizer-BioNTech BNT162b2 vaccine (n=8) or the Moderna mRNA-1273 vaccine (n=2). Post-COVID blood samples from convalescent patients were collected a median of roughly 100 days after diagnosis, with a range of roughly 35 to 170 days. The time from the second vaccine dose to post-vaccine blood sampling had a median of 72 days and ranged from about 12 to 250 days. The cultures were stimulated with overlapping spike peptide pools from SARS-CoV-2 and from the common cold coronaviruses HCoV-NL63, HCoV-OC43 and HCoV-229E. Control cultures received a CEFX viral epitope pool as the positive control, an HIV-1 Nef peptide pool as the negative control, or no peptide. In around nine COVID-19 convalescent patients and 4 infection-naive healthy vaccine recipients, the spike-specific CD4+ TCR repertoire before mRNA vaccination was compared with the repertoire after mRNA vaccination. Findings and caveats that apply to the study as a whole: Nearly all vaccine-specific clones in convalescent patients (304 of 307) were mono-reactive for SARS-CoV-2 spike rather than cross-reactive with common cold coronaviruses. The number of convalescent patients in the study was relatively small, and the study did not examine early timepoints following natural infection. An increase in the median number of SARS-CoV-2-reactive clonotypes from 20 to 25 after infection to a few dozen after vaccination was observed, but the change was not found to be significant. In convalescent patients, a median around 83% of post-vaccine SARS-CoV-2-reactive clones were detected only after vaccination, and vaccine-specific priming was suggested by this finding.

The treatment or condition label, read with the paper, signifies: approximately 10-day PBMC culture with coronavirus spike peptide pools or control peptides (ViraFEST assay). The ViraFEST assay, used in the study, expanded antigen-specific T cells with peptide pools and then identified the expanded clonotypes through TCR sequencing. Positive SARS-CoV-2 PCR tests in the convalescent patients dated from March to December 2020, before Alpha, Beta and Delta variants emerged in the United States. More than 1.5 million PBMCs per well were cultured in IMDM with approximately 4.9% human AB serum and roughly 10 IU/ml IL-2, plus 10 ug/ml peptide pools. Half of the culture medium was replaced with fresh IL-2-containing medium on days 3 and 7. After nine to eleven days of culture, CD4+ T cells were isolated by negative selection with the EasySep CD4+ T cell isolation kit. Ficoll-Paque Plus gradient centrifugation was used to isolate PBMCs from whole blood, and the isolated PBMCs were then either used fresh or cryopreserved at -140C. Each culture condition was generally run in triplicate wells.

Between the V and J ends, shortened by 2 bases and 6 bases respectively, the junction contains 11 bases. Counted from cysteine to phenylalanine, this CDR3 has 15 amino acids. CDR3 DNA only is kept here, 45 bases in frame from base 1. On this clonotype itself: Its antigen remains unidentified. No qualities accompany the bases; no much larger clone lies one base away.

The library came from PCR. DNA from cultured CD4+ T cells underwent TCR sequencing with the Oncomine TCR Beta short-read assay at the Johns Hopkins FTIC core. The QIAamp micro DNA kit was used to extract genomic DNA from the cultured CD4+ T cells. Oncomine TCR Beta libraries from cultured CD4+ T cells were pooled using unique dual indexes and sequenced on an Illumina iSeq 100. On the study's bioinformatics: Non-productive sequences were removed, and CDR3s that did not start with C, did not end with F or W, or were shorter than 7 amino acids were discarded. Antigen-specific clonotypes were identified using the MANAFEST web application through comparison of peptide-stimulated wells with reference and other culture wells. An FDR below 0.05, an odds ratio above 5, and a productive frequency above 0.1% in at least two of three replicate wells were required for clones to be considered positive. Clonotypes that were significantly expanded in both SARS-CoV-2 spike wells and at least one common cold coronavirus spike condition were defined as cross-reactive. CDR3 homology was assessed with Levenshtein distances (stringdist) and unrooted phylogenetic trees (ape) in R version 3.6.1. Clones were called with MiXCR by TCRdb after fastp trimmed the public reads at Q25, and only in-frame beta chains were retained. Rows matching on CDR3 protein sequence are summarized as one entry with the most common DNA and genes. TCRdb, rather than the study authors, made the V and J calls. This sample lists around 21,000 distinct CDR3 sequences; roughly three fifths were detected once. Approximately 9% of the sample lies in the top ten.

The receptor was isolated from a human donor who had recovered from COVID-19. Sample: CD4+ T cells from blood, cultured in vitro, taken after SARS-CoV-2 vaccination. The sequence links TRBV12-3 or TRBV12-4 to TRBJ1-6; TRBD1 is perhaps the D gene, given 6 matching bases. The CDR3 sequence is CASSLRAGANSPLHF. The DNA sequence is TGTGCCAGCAGTTTACGGGCGGGGGCTAATTCACCCCTCCACTTT.